The 11 T cell receptor beta chains below were found in one sample sequenced in a study of blood T cell repertoires in COVID-19. The data were produced by immunoSEQ multiplex PCR, yet TCRdb's version contains in-frame clones alone and is incomplete. The sample has some 190,000 clones, approximately 85% seen once. The material sequenced was peripheral blood. These receptors originate from a man older than 75 with COVID-19, enrolled during active disease.

The J gene is TRBJ2-3, the V gene TRBV28; 12 bases match TRBD2. The CDR3 length is 16 residues. Germline V CDR1 and CDR2: MDHEN, SYDVKM. Trimming removed 5 bases from V and 4 bases from J; junction bases left unmatched: 7. The CDR3 sequence: CASSLSTSGGADTQYF. CDR3 DNA sequence: TGTGCCAGCAGTCTCTCGACTAGCGGGGGAGCAGATACGCAGTATTTT. Together with reference TRBV28 and TRBJ2-3, the CDR3 gives the full variable domain: DVKVTQSSRYLVKRTGEKVFLECVQDMDHENMFWYRQDPGLGLRLIYFSYDVKMKEKGDIPEGYSVSREKKERFSLILESASTNQTSMYLCASSLSTSGGADTQYFGPGTRLTVL.

The chain couples TRBV7-3 to TRBJ1-1; D ambiguous. Trimming stripped 5 bases from V and 1 base from J, with 14 bases between. Per the germline V gene, CDR1 is SGHTA and CDR2 is FQGTGA. CDR3 length: 15 residues. The CDR3 DNA follows: TGTGCCAGCAGCCCGCGAGGTCCCTCGAACACTGAAGCTTTCTTT. As protein: CASSPRGPSNTEAFF.

This clone has just one count. The chain combines TRBV27 with TRBJ1-4, with a possible D match to TRBD1 (5 bases). V lost 2 bases and J 2 bases, leaving 9 bases between the germline ends. Germline V gives CDR1 MNHEY, CDR2 SMNVEV (reference sequence). There are 15 residues in the CDR3. CDR3 sequence: CASSLRPGTNEKLFF. DNA of the CDR3: TGTGCCAGCAGTTTACGACCAGGGACTAATGAAAAACTGTTTTTT.

This chain links TRBV6-4 with TRBJ1-2; D is ambiguous. The CDR3 contains 11 residues. Trimming took off 2 bases at V and 4 bases at J, with 2 bases between the two ends. Germline V CDR1 and CDR2: MRHNA, SNTAGT. Written as DNA, the CDR3 is TGTGCCAGCAGTGACCGCTATGGCTACACCTTC. This codes for CASSDRYGYTF.

The chain has TRBV4-3 and TRBJ1-2; D may be TRBD1 (6 bases). The germline V and J ends were trimmed by 0 bases and 3 bases, with 11 bases remaining between them. The CDR3 extends over 15 amino acids. Germline V CDR1 and CDR2: LGHNA, YSLEER. CDR3 in amino acids: CASSQDPKGDYGYTF. CDR3 DNA sequence: TGCGCCAGCAGCCAAGATCCAAAGGGGGACTATGGCTACACCTTC.

The chain combines TRBV28 with TRBJ1-5; D not resolved. Germline-derived CDR1 and CDR2 are MDHEN and SYDVKM. V was cut by 9 bases and J by 1 base, with 4 bases left in between. The CDR3 covers 11 residues. The CDR3 region is CARQSNQPQHF. The DNA for the CDR3 is TGTGCCAGACAGAGCAATCAGCCCCAGCATTTT.

The V gene is TRBV19, the J gene TRBJ1-4; the D is unclear. This CDR3 is built from 14 residues. Trimming left V 3 bases short and J 5 bases short, with 10 bases between. Germline V gives CDR1 LNHDA, CDR2 SQIVND (reference sequence). In DNA, the CDR3 is TGTGCCAGTAGTATCCCTGGAGGGAATGAAAAACTGTTTTTT. Its protein product is CASSIPGGNEKLFF.

The V and J genes are TRBV2 and TRBJ1-2; unclear D gene. The V and J ends lost 4 bases and 2 bases respectively, with 8 bases between them. From germline, CDR1 is SNHLY and CDR2 FYNNEI. The CDR3 length is 13 residues. CDR3 DNA sequence: TGTGCCAGCAGTGCCGGGTCCAACTATGGCTACACCTTC. Translating it yields CASSAGSNYGYTF.

The J gene is TRBJ1-4, the V gene TRBV24-1; 11 bases are a match to TRBD1. Germline-derived CDR1 and CDR2 are KGHDR and SFDVKD. The CDR3 totals 16 residues. Trimming took 9 bases from V and 4 from J; bases not matched to a gene: 9. CDR3 sequence: CATGAGTGGFNEKLFF. As DNA, the CDR3 is TGTGCCACCGGGGCGGGGACAGGGGGATTTAATGAAAAACTGTTTTTT.

This clone was counted a single time. This chain connects TRBV5-6 to TRBJ1-4; 7 bases are shared with TRBD1. Germline CDR1 and CDR2: SGHDT and YYEEEE. The CDR3 runs to 18 residues. V shed 1 base, J shed 5 bases, and the junction held 14 bases outside the gene matches. This chain's CDR3 is CASSLTSPQGRRNEKLFF. Here the CDR3 DNA reads TGTGCCAGCAGCTTGACTTCCCCACAGGGGAGAAGGAATGAAAAACTGTTTTTT.

The chain recombines TRBV18 with TRBJ1-6, with no clear D. The length of the CDR3 is 13 residues. V lost 6 bases and J lost 8, with 11 bases in between. Germline V lookup: CDR1 KGHSH, CDR2 LQKENI. CDR3 in DNA: TGTGCCAGCTCTGGCCGTCGGGATTCACCCCTCCACTTT. Its protein is CASSGRRDSPLHF.